This passage covers 25 T cell receptor beta chains from one sample sequenced in a study of blood T cells in healthy people across ages. Through a sample-barcoded 5' primer and a J-beta primer mix, a second PCR was run for 7 to 11 cycles. MiXCR, run by TCRdb on the 5' RACE reads, gives a single entry per CDR3 protein. The repertoire has 1,300,000 or so distinct CDR3 sequences, 55% to 75% of them found once; the top ten carry under 8.5%. Sequencing was carried out using blood. The receptors stem from a man between 18 and 29 years old in good health.

The chain uses TRBV27 and TRBJ1-2; D remains ambiguous. This CDR3 has 15 residues. The V gene lost 8 bases and the J gene lost 8 bases, with 24 bases spanning the gap. Per germline, CDR1 MNHEY and CDR2 SMNVEV (reference sequence). CDR3: CASGAAQTTREGYTF. CDR3 DNA sequence: TGTGCCAGCGGCGCCGCACAGACGACTAGGGAGGGCTACACCTTC.

The rearrangement links TRBV7-2 to TRBJ2-1; D uncertain. There are 12 residues in the CDR3. V was cut by 5 bases and J by 7 bases, with 9 bases left in between. From germline, CDR1 is SGHTA and CDR2 FQGNSA. The CDR3 protein is CASSQSWNEQFF. Here the CDR3 DNA reads TGTGCCAGCAGCCAGAGTTGGAATGAGCAGTTCTTC.

The chain has TRBV27 and TRBJ1-1, with D unresolved. V was cut by 0 bases and J by 0 bases, with 5 bases left in between. Germline assignment: CDR1 MNHEY and CDR2 SMNVEV (reference sequence). This CDR3 has 14 amino acids. The CDR3 is CASSLSSMNTEAFF. The CDR3, as DNA: TGTGCCAGCAGTTTATCTAGCATGAACACTGAAGCTTTCTTT.

The chain employs TRBV24-1 and TRBJ2-3; the D gene is possibly TRBD1 (5 bases). CDR1 KGHDR and CDR2 SFDVKD come from the germline V gene. This CDR3 is built from 13 residues. V lost 3 bases and J lost 5, with 8 bases in between. The CDR3 coding sequence is TGTGCCACCAGTGATCTCAGGGTAGATACGCAGTATTTT. This codes for CATSDLRVDTQYF.

V usage is TRBV4-1 and J usage is TRBJ2-1; TRBD2 matches 10 bases. Germline CDR1 and CDR2: MGHRA and YSYEKL. This CDR3 is built from 18 residues. V lost 3 bases and J lost 2; bases outside the gene matches: 10. For the CDR3, the DNA is TGCGCCAGCAGCCAGCGATTAGCGGGAGGTCGCCCCTACAATGAGCAGTTCTTC. Its translation is CASSQRLAGGRPYNEQFF.

This chain uses TRBV2 with TRBJ2-2, with 7 bases identical to TRBD1. The germline V gene encodes CDR1 SNHLY and CDR2 FYNNEI. This CDR3 is 14 amino acids long. With 8 bases clipped from V and 0 bases from J, the junction kept 3 bases outside the gene matches. Here the CDR3 DNA reads TGTGCCAGCTTGGACAGGACGAACACCGGGGAGCTGTTTTTT. Translation: CASLDRTNTGELFF.

This clonotype showed up just once. The chain carries TRBV4-1 and TRBJ1-6; D is undetermined. V was shortened by 1 base and J by 6 bases, with 16 bases between the two germline ends. The CDR3 consists of 17 residues. Per germline, CDR1 MGHRA and CDR2 YSYEKL. CDR3 amino acids: CASSQGVIRNLNSPLHF. CDR3 nucleotides: TGCGCCAGCAGCCAAGGGGTAATCAGGAACCTTAATTCACCCCTCCACTTT.

V is TRBV5-1 and J is TRBJ2-7, with 10 positions matching TRBD2. The germline CDR1 and CDR2 sequences are SGHRS and YFSETQ. Trimming removed 1 base from V and 6 bases from J; junction bases left unmatched: 7. The CDR3 sequence is 15 residues long. The CDR3 nucleotides are TGCGCCAGCAGCTTGACGGCTAGCGGGAGCGGCGAGCAGTACTTC. Translation gives CASSLTASGSGEQYF.

The V gene is TRBV5-1, the J gene TRBJ2-1; D may match TRBD1 or TRBD2 (5 bases each). Near its end, the DNA agrees better with TRBJ2-7, so the J call may be wrong. Germline V gene lookup returns CDR1 SGHRS and CDR2 YFSETQ. CDR3 length: 16 residues. As DNA, the CDR3 is TGCGCCAGTCGGATCCAGGGTGGGAGCTCCTACAATGAGCAGTACTTC. Its translation is CASRIQGGSSYNEQYF.

This clonotype was seen only a few times. V and J are TRBV15 and TRBJ2-1, with D perhaps matching TRBD1 (6 bases). The germline gives CDR1 LNHNV, CDR2 YYDKDF (reference sequence). The CDR3 has 15 amino acids. Trimming removed 1 base at V and 7 bases at J, with 14 bases between. In DNA form, the CDR3 reads TGTGCCACCAGCAGAGGCAGGGGTCCGGATAATGAGCAGTTCTTC. This codes for CATSRGRGPDNEQFF.

The rearrangement uses TRBV24-1 and TRBJ2-1; D remains unclear. From germline, CDR1 is KGHDR and CDR2 SFDVKD. The V end was cut by 9 bases, the J end by 4 bases, with 15 bases between. This CDR3 is built from 14 residues. CDR3 loop: CATGASDGYNEQFF. CDR3 bases: TGTGCCACCGGTGCCTCGGACGGATACAATGAGCAGTTCTTC.

The chain recombines TRBV7-2 with TRBJ2-3; TRBD2 aligns across 12 bases. Germline loops: CDR1 SGHTA, CDR2 FQGNSA. J lost 3 bases, V lost 4 bases, and 5 bases had no gene match. The CDR3 runs 16 residues. The CDR3 sequence: CASSYQGLAGTDTQYF. The CDR3 bases are TGTGCCAGCAGCTATCAAGGACTAGCGGGGACAGATACGCAGTATTTT.

This clonotype was counted only a few times. This chain connects TRBV4-1 to TRBJ2-7, with 9 bases fitting TRBD1. The CDR3 length is 15 residues. CDR1 is MGHRA, CDR2 YSYEKL, per germline. Trimming at V came to 0 bases and at J to 3 bases, leaving 3 bases not matched to a gene. CDR3 sequence: CASSQDDRGGYEQYF. CDR3 in DNA: TGCGCCAGCAGCCAAGACGACAGGGGGGGCTACGAGCAGTACTTC.

This rearrangement joins TRBV6-5 to TRBJ2-7; 12 bases line up with TRBD2. The CDR3 runs to 16 residues. Germline CDR1 is MNHEY and CDR2 is SVGAGI. Unmatched junction bases numbered 3, after V lost 0 bases and J lost 3 bases. The CDR3 coding sequence is TGTGCCAGCAGTTACTCGACTAGCGGGAGACACTACGAGCAGTACTTC. Translated, it gives CASSYSTSGRHYEQYF.

This clonotype was seen a handful of times. V is TRBV20-1 and J is TRBJ2-1; no firm D call. Trimming cost V 3 bases and J 3 bases, with 3 bases left between them. The CDR3 is made up of 11 amino acids. Germline CDR1 is DFQATT and CDR2 is SNEGSKA (reference sequence). For the CDR3, the DNA is TGCAGTGCTAGCGACTACAATGAGCAGTTCTTC. Its protein is CSASDYNEQFF.

J is TRBJ2-5 and V is TRBV24-1; no clear D. The end of the DNA fits TRBJ2-7 better, so the J call may be wrong. Germline CDR1 reads KGHDR; CDR2 reads SFDVKD. The CDR3 is 16 amino acids. CDR3 protein: CATSDSRAKLTYEQYF. In DNA, the CDR3 is TGTGCCACCAGTGATTCCCGGGCCAAGTTGACCTACGAGCAGTACTTC.

The chain employs TRBV5-6 and TRBJ1-1, with a weak D call TRBD1 (6 bases). The CDR3 has 17 amino acids. V was cut by 4 bases and J by 2 bases, with 21 bases left in between. CDR1 SGHDT and CDR2 YYEEEE come from the germline V gene. CDR3 residues: CASSPDRRTPFNTEAFF. In DNA, the CDR3 is TGTGCCAGCAGCCCCGACAGGAGAACCCCATTTAACACTGAAGCTTTCTTT.

This clonotype has a handful of counts. The chain recombines TRBV11-2 with TRBJ1-2; 8 bases match TRBD1. The CDR3 loop spans 16 amino acids. V shed 4 bases, J shed 4 bases, and the junction held 11 bases outside the gene matches. The germline V gene encodes CDR1 SGHAT and CDR2 FQNNGV. The CDR3 protein is CASSSIRDRIFYGYTF. CDR3 DNA sequence: TGTGCCAGCAGCTCAATCCGGGACAGGATCTTCTATGGCTACACCTTC. Drawing the rest from reference TRBV11-2 and TRBJ1-2, the complete variable domain is EAGVAQSPRYKIIEKRQSVAFWCNPISGHATLYWYQQILGQGPKLLIQFQNNGVVDDSQLPKDRFSAERLKGVDSTLKIQPAKLEDSAVYLCASSSIRDRIFYGYTFGSGTRLTVV.

CDR3 amino acids: CASSYRTRNTEAFF. The CDR3 DNA reads as TGTGCCAGCAGCTACCGTACACGGAACACTGAAGCTTTCTTT. V gene TRBV13 combines with J gene TRBJ1-1; the D is unclear. The ends were cut back, 4 bases at V and 1 base at J, with 10 bases in the middle. The length of the CDR3 is 14 residues. Germline V lookup: CDR1 PRHDT, CDR2 FYEKMQ (reference sequence). Complete variable domain (other parts from reference TRBV13 and TRBJ1-1): AAGVIQSPRHLIKEKRETATLKCYPIPRHDTVYWYQQGPGQDPQFLISFYEKMQSDKGSIPDRFSAQQFSDYHSELNMSSLELGDSALYFCASSYRTRNTEAFFGQGTRLTVV.

The rearrangement joins TRBV7-2 to TRBJ2-6; D possibly corresponds to TRBD1 (5 bases). In germline, CDR1 is SGHTA, CDR2 FQGNSA. V gave up 5 bases and J gave up 4 bases, with 12 bases separating them. This CDR3 comprises 15 residues. CDR3 region: CASSQTVRGANVLTF. CDR3 in DNA: TGTGCCAGCAGCCAGACAGTGAGGGGGGCCAACGTCCTGACTTTC. Variable domain in full (rest from reference TRBV7-2 and TRBJ2-6): GAGVSQSPSNKVTEKGKDVELRCDPISGHTALYWYRQSLGQGLEFLIYFQGNSAPDKSGLPSDRFSAERTGGSVSTLTIQRTQQEDSAVYLCASSQTVRGANVLTFGAGSRLTVL.

The chain is built from TRBV7-9 and TRBJ2-4, with 7 bases fitting TRBD1. The closer fit of TRBJ2-7 to the DNA end suggests the J call may be wrong. The V gene's germline CDR1 is SEHNR and CDR2 FQNEAQ (reference sequence). The CDR3 spans 17 residues. CDR3 loop: CASSLKGGQALDYEQYF. CDR3 nucleotide sequence: TGTGCCAGCAGCTTAAAGGGTGGACAGGCCCTAGACTACGAGCAGTACTTC.

This clonotype occurred a few times. The genes are TRBV29-1 and TRBJ2-1, with D unclear. Matching the DNA end better, TRBJ2-7 makes the J call doubtful. Germline V gene data show CDR1 as SQVTM and CDR2 as ANQGSEA. The length of the CDR3 is 12 residues. The CDR3, as DNA: TGCAGCGTTGTTCAGCCCTACTACGAGCAGTACTTC. This gives the protein CSVVQPYYEQYF.

The V call is TRBV24-1, the J call TRBJ2-1, with 14 bases lining up with TRBD2. V shed 3 bases and J 7 bases; nucleotides not matched to a gene: 7. CDR1 and CDR2 from the germline V gene are KGHDR and SFDVKD. The CDR3 covers 17 residues. In DNA, the CDR3 is TGTGCCACCAGTGATCTCCGGACTAGCGGGGGGAATAATGAGCAGTTCTTC. This gives the protein CATSDLRTSGGNNEQFF.

The sample holds one count of this clonotype. The V call is TRBV21-1, the J call TRBJ1-1; TRBD1, the D gene given by the table, was not confirmed from the DNA. TRBV21-1 is termed a pseudogene. This CDR3 is 13 amino acids long. The CDR3 sequence: CASRGQGVTEAFF. CDR3 DNA sequence: TGTGCCAGCAGGGGCCAGGGCGTCACTGAAGCTTTCTTT.

The rearrangement uses TRBV7-2 and TRBJ2-4; 9 nucleotides agree with TRBD1. V was pared by 5 bases and J by 10 bases, with 9 bases of the junction left unmatched. The germline V gene encodes CDR1 SGHTA and CDR2 FQGNSA. This CDR3 has 14 residues. As DNA, the CDR3 is TGTGCCAGCAGCCCGGGACAGGGAACAATAATTCAGTACTTC. Protein product: CASSPGQGTIIQYF.